Detailed here is one TCR beta chain. This record belongs to a study of cytomegalovirus exposure and HLA in healthy donors. Turning to the study itself: The Caucasian-associated ancestry cluster contained about 80% of the 398 genotyped donors.

Primers: 60 Vbeta forward and 13 Jbeta reverse. The protocol was immunoSEQ multiplex PCR, while the TCRdb copy is restricted to in-frame clones and leaves out a portion. The sample consists of about 200,000 clones, approximately 86% of them appearing once. The TCR originated in a woman in her 30s in good health and CMV-seronegative. Sequenced material: PBMCs.

The CDR3 DNA follows: TGTGCCAGCAGCTTCGTGGACAGACGTCATGGCTACACCTTC. It specifies CASSFVDRRHGYTF. This sequence joins TRBV5-4 and TRBJ1-2, with a tentative D call TRBD1 (6 bases). V shed 2 bases and J shed 6 bases, with 14 bases lying between them. CDR1 is SGHNT, CDR2 YYREEE, per germline (reference sequence). The length of the CDR3 is 14 residues.